The clone carrying this TCR beta chain has ten or more counts. Antigen unknown. This entry belongs to a study of early T cells in non-severe SARS-CoV-2 infection. Study at large: Unsorted whole-blood RNA was sequenced in bulk, leaving chains unpaired. Study observations and caveats: There was a bias toward anti-spike CD8 responses in VDJdb matching, which missed private and CD4 specificities.

The V end was cut by 0 bases, the J end by 3 bases, with 5 bases between. The CDR3 runs to 13 residues. Germline-derived CDR1 and CDR2 are MNHEY and SVGEGT. Individual cDNA molecules carried attached unique molecular identifiers. TCRdb analysed the 5' RACE reads with MiXCR anew, one entry per CDR3 protein. Of about 70,000 distinct CDR3 sequences listed, over 3.5% are singletons. Material: whole blood, obtained at baseline. This TCR came from an adult who was a healthcare worker with PCR-confirmed SARS-CoV-2 infection or an uninfected control (not recorded which). The donor label of this sample is uncertain. This chain joins TRBV6-2 or TRBV6-3 and TRBJ1-1, with D possibly TRBD1 on 5 matching bases. The CDR3 DNA sequence: TGTGCCAGCAGTTACTCGGGACACACTGAAGCTTTCTTT. It translates to CASSYSGHTEAFF.